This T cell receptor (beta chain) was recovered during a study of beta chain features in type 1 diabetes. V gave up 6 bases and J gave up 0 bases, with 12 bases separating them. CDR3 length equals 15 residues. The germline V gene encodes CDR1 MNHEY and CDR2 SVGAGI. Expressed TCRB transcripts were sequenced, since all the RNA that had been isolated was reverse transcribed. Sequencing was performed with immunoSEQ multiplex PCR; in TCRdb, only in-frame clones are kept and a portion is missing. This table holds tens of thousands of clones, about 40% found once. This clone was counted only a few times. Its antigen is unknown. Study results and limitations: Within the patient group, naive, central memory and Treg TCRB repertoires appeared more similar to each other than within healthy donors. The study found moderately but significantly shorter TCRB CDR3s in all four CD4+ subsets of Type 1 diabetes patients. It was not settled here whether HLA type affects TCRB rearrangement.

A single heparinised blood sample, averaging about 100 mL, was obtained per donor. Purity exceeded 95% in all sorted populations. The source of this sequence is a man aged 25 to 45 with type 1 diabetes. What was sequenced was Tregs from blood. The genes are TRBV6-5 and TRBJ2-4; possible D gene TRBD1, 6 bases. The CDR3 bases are TGTGCCAGCAGCGGACAGCAGGTAGCCAAAAACATTCAGTACTTC. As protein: CASSGQQVAKNIQYF.